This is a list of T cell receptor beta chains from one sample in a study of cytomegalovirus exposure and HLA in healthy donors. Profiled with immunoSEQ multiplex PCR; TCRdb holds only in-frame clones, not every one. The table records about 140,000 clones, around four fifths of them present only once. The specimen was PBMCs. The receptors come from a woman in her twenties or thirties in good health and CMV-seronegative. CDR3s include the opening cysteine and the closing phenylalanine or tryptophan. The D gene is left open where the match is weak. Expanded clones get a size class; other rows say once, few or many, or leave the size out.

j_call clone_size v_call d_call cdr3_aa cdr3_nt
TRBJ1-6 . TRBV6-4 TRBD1 CASSPDRGVDSPLHF TGTGCCAGCAGTCCAGACAGGGGGGTTGATTCACCCCTCCACTTT
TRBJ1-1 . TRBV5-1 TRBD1 CASSLDPGGGTEAFF TGCGCCAGCAGCTTGGACCCAGGGGGCGGCACTGAAGCTTTCTTT
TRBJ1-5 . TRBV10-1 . CASSEGGGNQPQHF TGCGCCAGCAGTGAAGGGGGTGGCAATCAGCCCCAGCATTTT
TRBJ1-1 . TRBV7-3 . CASSLRENTEAFF TGTGCCAGCAGCCTCAGGGAGAACACTGAAGCTTTCTTT
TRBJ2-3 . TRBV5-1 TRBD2 CASSLLWSGGSTDTQYF TGCGCCAGCAGCTTACTATGGAGCGGGGGGTCCACAGATACGCAGTATTTT
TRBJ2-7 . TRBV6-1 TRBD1 CASSGMRQGSYEQYF TGTGCCAGCAGTGGGATGAGACAGGGGTCCTACGAGCAGTACTTC
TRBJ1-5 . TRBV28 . CASSLRGMVQPQHF TGTGCCAGCAGCCTCCGGGGGATGGTTCAGCCCCAGCATTTT
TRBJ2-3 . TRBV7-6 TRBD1 CASTPGQATDTQYF TGTGCCAGCACCCCCGGACAGGCCACAGATACGCAGTATTTT
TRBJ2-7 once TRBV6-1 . CASSENWGGAYEQYF TGTGCCAGCAGTGAAAATTGGGGGGGGGCGTACGAGCAGTACTTC
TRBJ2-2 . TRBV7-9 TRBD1 CASSLGQGNTGELFF TGTGCCAGCAGCTTGGGACAGGGGAACACCGGGGAGCTGTTTTTT
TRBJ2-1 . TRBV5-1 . CASSVDIYNEQFF TGCGCCAGCAGCGTCGACATCTACAATGAGCAGTTCTTC
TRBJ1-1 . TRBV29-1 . CSARRDPGVNTEAFF TGCAGCGCCCGGAGGGACCCTGGAGTGAACACTGAAGCTTTCTTT
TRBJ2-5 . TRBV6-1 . CASSPVGGLIETQYF TGTGCCAGCAGTCCGGTGGGGGGGCTTATTGAGACCCAGTACTTC
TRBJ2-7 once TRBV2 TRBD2 CASSSAGGPSEQYF TGTGCCAGCAGTTCAGCGGGGGGGCCCTCGGAGCAGTACTTC
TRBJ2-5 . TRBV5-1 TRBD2 CASSPTGPSGAQETQYF TGCGCCAGCAGCCCGACAGGTCCTAGCGGGGCACAAGAGACCCAGTACTTC
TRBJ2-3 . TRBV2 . CASRGQILSTDTQYF TGTGCCAGCAGGGGACAAATCCTTAGCACAGATACGCAGTATTTT
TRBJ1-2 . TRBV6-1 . CASSEIEGDYGYTF TGTGCCAGCAGTGAAATCGAAGGGGACTATGGCTACACCTTC
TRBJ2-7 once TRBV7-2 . CASSPEGRRSYEQYF TGTGCCAGCAGCCCGGAGGGGCGACGATCCTACGAGCAGTACTTC